What follows are 31 T cell receptor gamma chains derived from one specimen sequenced in a study of gamma delta lymphoproliferative disorders and STAT genes. TCRdb reanalyzed the multiplex PCR reads using CATT. The table includes approximately 2,700 gamma-chain clones, approximately 8% detected once. PBMCs from patients and controls supplied the genomic DNA for sequencing. Material for sequencing was blood. The source is a human donor in good health.

This clone has ten or more counts. The chain recombines TRGV8 with TRGJP1. Since TCRdb gives no J gene, matching the DNA to germline was used here to assign it. Unmatched junction bases numbered 3, after V lost 5 bases and J lost 3 bases. Looked up from germline, CDR1 is VENAVY and CDR2 is YDSYNSRV. This CDR3 contains 13 residues. CDR3 residues: CATWAPTGWFKIF. CDR3 DNA: TGTGCCACCTGGGCCCCCACTGGTTGGTTCAAGATATTT.

Regarding this clone: The junction and the germline gene differ at one end; a read error may be behind it. The chain has TRGV10 and TRGJ1 or TRGJ2. TCRdb gives no J gene; it was assigned here by matching the DNA to germline. TRGV10 is recorded as an ORF, its role being uncertain. This CDR3 is 13 amino acids long. The CDR3 protein is CAGLSENYYKKLF. The CDR3 bases are TGCGCGGGATTATCCGAGAATTATTATAAGAAACTCTTT.

By its share, this clone is medium-sized. The rearrangement links TRGV9 to TRGJ1 or TRGJ2. Here the J gene came from matching the DNA to germline, since TCRdb omits it. Trimming cost V 2 bases and J 3 bases; bases outside gene matches: 4. This CDR3 spans 13 amino acids. From germline, CDR1 is GITISATS and CDR2 ISYDGTV (reference sequence). The CDR3 sequence is CALWEGPYYKKLF. In nucleotides, the CDR3 is TGTGCCTTGTGGGAGGGGCCTTATTATAAGAAACTCTTT.

By share of the sample, this clone is medium-sized. This sequence joins TRGV10 and TRGJP1. The J gene, missing from TCRdb, was assigned here through DNA to germline matching. TRGV10 is an ORF for which the function is uncertain. The CDR3 is 15 amino acids. V gave up 8 bases and J gave up 0 bases; unmatched junction bases: 7. CDR3 sequence (DNA): TGTGCTGCGTGGGGTTCCAATACCACTGGTTGGTTCAAGATATTT. Its translation is CAAWGSNTTGWFKIF.

This clone is medium-sized within its sample. V is TRGV4 and J is TRGJ1 or TRGJ2. The J gene, missing from TCRdb, was assigned here through DNA to germline matching. The CDR3 loop spans 13 amino acids. V gave up 1 base and J gave up 6 bases; unmatched junction bases: 6. Germline V CDR1 and CDR2: EGSTGY, YDSYTSSV. The CDR3 DNA reads TGTGCCACCTGGGATGGTGGGGTTTATAAGAAACTCTTT. This encodes CATWDGGVYKKLF.

By frequency in the sample, this clone is medium-sized. V and J are TRGV9 and TRGJP. No J gene is reported in TCRdb; it was inferred here by comparing the DNA with germline. The length of the CDR3 is 16 residues. The germline V gene encodes CDR1 GITISATS and CDR2 ISYDGTV (reference sequence). Trimming at V came to 0 bases and at J to 7 bases, leaving 3 bases not matched to a gene. This CDR3 reads CALWEVIELGKKIKVF. DNA of the CDR3: TGTGCCTTGTGGGAGGTGATTGAGTTGGGCAAAAAAATCAAGGTATTT.

The chain employs TRGV4 and TRGJ1 or TRGJ2. Here the J gene was assigned by germline matching of the DNA, as TCRdb has none. The CDR3 runs to 10 residues. V dropped 9 bases and J dropped 4; count of bases not matched to a gene: 3. Germline V gives CDR1 EGSTGY, CDR2 YDSYTSSV. CDR3 amino acids: CATAYYKKLF. CDR3 bases: TGTGCCACCGCGTATTATAAGAAACTCTTT.

By share, this clone counts as medium-sized. The V gene is listed as TRGV10; no J gene was called. TRGV10 is flagged as an ORF with uncertain function. CDR3 length: 9 residues. In nucleotides, the CDR3 is TGTGCTGCCCCGGGACAAAAGATATTT. As protein: CAAPGQKIF.

This clone was observed a few times. This sequence joins TRGV10 and TRGJP1. No J gene was available from TCRdb, and it was assigned here by a germline match of the DNA. TRGV10 is noted as an ORF with a role that remains uncertain. V gave up 13 bases and J gave up 4 bases; unmatched junction bases: 1. This CDR3 region has 10 residues. The CDR3 protein is CAGTGWFKIF. DNA of the CDR3: TGTGCTGGCACTGGTTGGTTCAAGATATTT.

Within the sample, this clone is medium-sized (0.01 to 0.1%). The CDR3 sequence is CATWAVSYKKLF. CDR3 nucleotides: TGTGCCACCTGGGCGGTAAGTTATAAGAAACTCTTT. V gene TRGV4 combines with J gene TRGJ1 or TRGJ2. Because TCRdb records no J gene, it was assigned here through a match of the DNA to germline. V shed 5 bases, J shed 6 bases, and the junction held 7 bases outside the gene matches. CDR3 length: 12 amino acids. The germline V gene encodes CDR1 EGSTGY and CDR2 YDSYTSSV.

This clone is medium-sized. This chain uses TRGV9 with TRGJ1 or TRGJ2. TCRdb gives no J gene; it was assigned here by matching the DNA to germline. J gave up 7 bases and V 1 base, and 4 bases lay outside the gene matches. CDR1 and CDR2 (germline): GITISATS, ISYDGTV (reference sequence). This CDR3 has 12 residues. The CDR3: CALWEVAYKKLF. CDR3 bases: TGTGCCTTGTGGGAGGTCGCCTATAAGAAACTCTTT.

This clone is categorized as medium-sized. This chain uses TRGV8 with TRGJ1 or TRGJ2. TCRdb offers no J gene call, so here the DNA was matched to germline to obtain one. V lost 2 bases, J lost 4 bases, and 5 bases stayed unmatched. This CDR3 comprises 13 residues. Germline loops: CDR1 VENAVY, CDR2 YDSYNSRV. The CDR3 coding sequence is TGTGCCACCTGGGATAAGAAATATTATAAGAAACTCTTT. Protein: CATWDKKYYKKLF.

This clone is judged medium-sized. DNA for the CDR3: TGTGCCACCTGGGATGGGTTTAAATATTATAAGAAACTCTTT. Its protein product is CATWDGFKYYKKLF. The chain combines TRGV4 with TRGJ1 or TRGJ2. Here the J gene was assigned by germline matching of the DNA, as TCRdb has none. V lost 0 bases and J lost 4; bases outside the gene matches: 6. Germline CDR1 EGSTGY, CDR2 YDSYTSSV. The CDR3 extends over 14 amino acids.

This clone qualifies as medium-sized. Additional DNA sequences in this sample encode the identical CDR3. This sequence joins TRGV4 and TRGJ1 or TRGJ2. In the absence of a J gene in TCRdb, the DNA was matched to germline to assign it here. Germline V lookup: CDR1 EGSTGY, CDR2 YDSYTSSV. This CDR3 spans 11 amino acids. V dropped 1 base and J dropped 6; count of bases not matched to a gene: 0. The CDR3 region has the DNA TGTGCCACCTGGGATGGTTATAAGAAACTCTTT. It codes for CATWDGYKKLF.

This clone appeared many times. The chain links TRGV9 to TRGJ1 or TRGJ2. The J gene is not listed in TCRdb, so it was assigned here from a DNA match to germline. CDR3 length: 11 amino acids. Germline loops: CDR1 GITISATS, CDR2 ISYDGTV (reference sequence). The V gene end was trimmed by 0 bases and the J gene end by 12 bases; junction bases not matched to a gene: 5. CDR3 DNA sequence: TGTGCCTTGTGGGAGGTGCGTAGGAAACTCTTT. It encodes CALWEVRRKLF.

Note on this clone: TCRdb pairs this DNA with a much larger clone's protein that differs at residue 5, likely a read error; the protein shown was translated from the DNA. The chain has TRGV10 and TRGJP1. TCRdb does not report a J gene; here it was assigned by matching the DNA to germline references. TRGV10 is identified as an open reading frame with a role that is uncertain. V was pared by 8 bases and J by 3 bases, with 7 bases of the junction left unmatched. The CDR3 spans 14 residues. The CDR3 DNA sequence: TGTGCTGCGTGGGTCCTCCCCACTGGTTGGTTCAAGATATTT. Translating it yields CAAWVLPTGWFKIF.

This clone was counted ten times or more. The chain couples TRGV9 to TRGJ1 or TRGJ2. Because TCRdb records no J gene, it was assigned here through a match of the DNA to germline. The trim removed 7 bases at V and 11 bases at J, leaving 11 bases unmatched. Germline CDR1 is GITISATS and CDR2 is ISYDGTV (reference sequence). The CDR3 sequence is 11 residues long. DNA for the CDR3: TGTGCCTTGTGCGTGGCCCGGGAGAAACTCTTT. Protein: CALCVAREKLF.

A single count supports this clone. The limits of the CDR3 on the DNA are not certain, so only TCRdb's listed CDR3 is given. No J gene was called, and the V gene is TRGV10. TRGV10 is labeled an ORF, and its function is uncertain. The CDR3 comprises 21 residues, both ends counted. This CDR3 is CAAWDLEGVIIRNSLAVEQHF.

This clone is labeled medium-sized. The chain links TRGV2 to TRGJP2. TCRdb is silent on the J gene; assignment here came from matching the DNA to germline. The CDR3 is 15 amino acids. Germline trimming cut 9 bases from V and 0 bases from J; bases unmatched to any gene: 10. From germline, CDR1 is EGSNGY and CDR2 YDSYNSKV. CDR3 in amino acids: CATGGDYSSDWIKTF. The CDR3 nucleotides are TGTGCCACCGGGGGTGACTATAGTAGTGATTGGATCAAGACGTTT.

By sample fraction, this clone is medium-sized. Other DNA variants within this sample encode the same CDR3. The chain joins TRGV4 to TRGJ1 or TRGJ2. TCRdb leaves out the J gene; it was filled in here by matching the DNA to germline. The CDR3 extends over 14 amino acids. Germline V gene lookup returns CDR1 EGSTGY and CDR2 YDSYTSSV. J lost 0 bases, V lost 1 base, and 3 bases had no gene match. In DNA, the CDR3 is TGTGCCACCTGGGATGGACCGAATTATTATAAGAAACTCTTT. It translates to CATWDGPNYYKKLF.

This clone came up a few times. Without a V gene call, the J gene is given as TRGJ1 or TRGJ2. This CDR3 is 10 amino acids long. The CDR3 nucleotides are TGTGCCACCTGGGACAATAAGAAACTCTTT. This sequence encodes CATWDNKKLF.

In its sample, this clone is medium-sized. The chain is built from TRGV8 and TRGJ1 or TRGJ2. As TCRdb names no J gene, one was assigned here on the basis of a DNA match to germline. Germline CDR1 and CDR2: VENAVY and YDSYNSRV. The CDR3 runs to 14 residues. The V gene end was trimmed by 5 bases and the J gene end by 3 bases; junction bases not matched to a gene: 10. The CDR3 loop reads CATWAPEGYYKKLF. CDR3 DNA sequence: TGTGCCACCTGGGCACCGGAAGGTTATTATAAGAAACTCTTT.

This clone ranks as medium-sized. V usage is TRGV9 and J usage is TRGJ1 or TRGJ2. TCRdb is silent on the J gene; assignment here came from matching the DNA to germline. The junction had 12 bases not matched to a gene; V was cut back by 3 bases and J by 7 bases. Germline lookup yields CDR1 GITISATS and CDR2 ISYDGTV (reference sequence). This CDR3 region has 14 residues. The CDR3 reads CALWEHWQRYKKLF. Written as DNA, the CDR3 is TGTGCCTTGTGGGAGCATTGGCAGCGATATAAGAAACTCTTT.

This clone was observed a few times. This chain joins TRGV5 and TRGJ1 or TRGJ2. In the absence of a J gene in TCRdb, the DNA was matched to germline to assign it here. This CDR3 region has 14 residues. V dropped 1 base and J dropped 3; count of bases not matched to a gene: 6. In germline, CDR1 is VINAFY, CDR2 YDVSNSKD. The CDR3 reads CATWDSQTYYKKLF. The CDR3 nucleotides read TGTGCCACCTGGGACAGTCAGACTTATTATAAGAAACTCTTT.

Sample share makes this clone medium-sized. Distinct nucleotide sequences in the sample also encode this CDR3. The chain couples TRGV4 to TRGJ1 or TRGJ2. The J gene, absent from TCRdb, was called here by matching the DNA to germline. Germline V gives CDR1 EGSTGY, CDR2 YDSYTSSV. Losses at the gene ends were 0 bases for V and 7 bases for J; bases not matched to a gene: 6. The CDR3 has 13 residues. CDR3 DNA: TGTGCCACCTGGGATGGGCCGGGGTATAAGAAACTCTTT. Translation gives CATWDGPGYKKLF.

This clone appeared many times. The rearrangement joins TRGV9 to TRGJP. The J gene, missing from TCRdb, was assigned here through DNA to germline matching. The V gene end was trimmed by 0 bases and the J gene end by 7 bases; junction bases not matched to a gene: 3. Germline V CDR1 and CDR2: GITISATS, ISYDGTV (reference sequence). CDR3 length equals 16 residues. The CDR3: CALWEVRELGKKIKVF. CDR3 coding DNA: TGTGCCTTGTGGGAGGTGCGGGAGTTGGGCAAAAAAATCAAGGTATTT.

This clone was counted many times. The CDR3 DNA reads TGTGCCTTGCCCTTGCAAGAGTTGGGCAAAAAAATCAAGGTATTT. It encodes CALPLQELGKKIKVF. The V and J genes are TRGV9 and TRGJP. No J segment appears in TCRdb, so it was assigned here by matching the sequence to germline. CDR1 GITISATS and CDR2 ISYDGTV come from the germline V gene (reference sequence). The trim removed 9 bases at V and 3 bases at J, leaving 5 bases unmatched. The CDR3 extends over 15 amino acids.

By sample share, this clone is medium-sized (0.01 to 0.1%). The chain couples TRGV8 to TRGJ1 or TRGJ2. As TCRdb names no J gene, one was assigned here on the basis of a DNA match to germline. CDR3 size: 11 residues. Trimming removed 3 bases from V and 11 bases from J; junction bases left unmatched: 7. Looked up from germline, CDR1 is VENAVY and CDR2 is YDSYNSRV. CDR3 sequence: CATWDYREKLF. The DNA for the CDR3 is TGTGCCACCTGGGATTACAGGGAGAAACTCTTT.

In its sample, this clone is medium-sized. The rearrangement links TRGV4 to TRGJP1. Matching the DNA to germline supplied the J gene, which TCRdb does not give. Germline CDR1 is EGSTGY and CDR2 is YDSYTSSV. Trimming removed 5 bases from V and 11 bases from J; junction bases left unmatched: 11. This CDR3 has 13 amino acids. CDR3 in amino acids: CATWVFHGWFKIF. CDR3 nucleotides: TGTGCCACCTGGGTCTTTCACGGATGGTTCAAGATATTT.

This clone is medium-sized in the sample. V and J are TRGV11 and TRGJP2. Matching the DNA to germline supplied the J gene, which TCRdb does not give. TRGV11 is noted as an ORF with a role that remains uncertain. V lost 0 bases and J lost 3; bases outside the gene matches: 7. The CDR3 length is 17 residues. CDR3 loop: CACWIRHAFGSDWIKTF. CDR3 coding DNA: TGTGCCTGCTGGATTAGGCACGCTTTTGGTAGTGATTGGATCAAGACGTTT.

By share, this clone counts as medium-sized. The chain recombines TRGV8 with TRGJP1. TCRdb carries no J gene annotation; the J gene was assigned here by matching the DNA with germline. The length of the CDR3 is 14 residues. Germline-derived CDR1 and CDR2 are VENAVY and YDSYNSRV. The trim removed 3 bases at V and 3 bases at J, leaving 4 bases unmatched. Here the CDR3 reads CATWDPSTGWFKIF. Here the CDR3 DNA reads TGTGCCACCTGGGATCCCTCCACTGGTTGGTTCAAGATATTT.